These T cell receptor beta chains were read from a single sample in a study of beta chain features in type 1 diabetes. Sequencing used immunoSEQ multiplex PCR; TCRdb keeps in-frame clones, though not all of them. The sample yields about 320,000 clones, 12% to 15% seen once. The sample comprised central memory CD4+ T cells from blood. The source of these receptors is a man aged 25 to 40 in good health. CDR3s include the opening cysteine and the closing phenylalanine or tryptophan. The D gene is left open where the match is weak. Rows give clone size only sometimes, using once, few, many, or a class for an expanded clone.

cdr3_aa cdr3_nt j_call clone_size v_call cdr3_length d_call
CASSIPLKAFF TGTGCCAGTAGTATCCCTTTGAAGGCTTTCTTT TRBJ1-1 - TRBV19 11 -
CAWTGAIAQETQYF TGTGCCTGGACAGGGGCCATCGCCCAAGAGACCCAGTACTTC TRBJ2-5 - TRBV30 14 -
CASSSGTGDTDTQYF TGTGCCAGCAGCTCCGGGACAGGGGACACAGATACGCAGTATTTT TRBJ2-3 few TRBV7-9 15 TRBD1
CASSPTIYNEQFF TGTGCCAGCTCACCGACTATCTACAATGAGCAGTTCTTC TRBJ2-1 - TRBV18 13 -
CASSASSNQPQHF TGTGCCAGCAGCGCCTCTAGCAATCAGCCCCAGCATTTT TRBJ1-5 many TRBV7-2 13 -
CASSLDGGYNEQFF TGTGCCAGCAGCTTAGACGGGGGATACAATGAGCAGTTCTTC TRBJ2-1 - TRBV7-9 14 -
CASSLDGGPNYGYTF TGTGCCAGCAGCTTAGATGGGGGACCTAACTATGGCTACACCTTC TRBJ1-2 - TRBV7-2 15 -
CASSPGLAGGPEETQYF TGTGCCAGCAGCCCGGGACTAGCGGGGGGGCCCGAAGAGACCCAGTACTTC TRBJ2-5 - TRBV5-4 17 TRBD2
CASSLGTGVSYEQYF TGCGCCAGCAGCTTGGGGACAGGAGTCTCCTACGAGCAGTACTTC TRBJ2-7 - TRBV5-1 15 TRBD1
CASSYDRGHAINQETQYF TGTGCCAGCAGTTACGATCGGGGACACGCAATAAACCAAGAGACCCAGTACTTC TRBJ2-5 few TRBV6-7 18 -
CASSEQGNTEAFF TGCGCCAGCAGTGAACAGGGGAACACTGAAGCTTTCTTT TRBJ1-1 many TRBV10-2 13 -
CASSIITGELFF TGTGCCAGCTCCATAATCACCGGGGAGCTGTTTTTT TRBJ2-2 - TRBV18 12 -
CAISDPGQGATDTQYF TGTGCCATCAGTGACCCGGGACAGGGGGCAACAGATACGCAGTATTTT TRBJ2-3 few TRBV10-3 16 TRBD1
CASSLQGLNNSPLHF TGTGCCAGCTCCCTACAGGGACTCAATAATTCACCCCTCCACTTT TRBJ1-6 - TRBV18 15 -
CASSDFSGNNEQFF TGTGCCAGCAGTGATTTCTCCGGGAACAATGAGCAGTTCTTC TRBJ2-1 - TRBV6-1 14 -
CASSQVDWQETQYF TGTGCCAGCAGCCAAGTCGACTGGCAAGAGACCCAGTACTTC TRBJ2-5 many TRBV14 14 -
CASESAGSKNIQYF TGTGCCAGCGAATCGGCAGGCTCCAAAAACATTCAGTACTTC TRBJ2-4 many TRBV2 14 -
CASSLAGTDTQYF TGCGCCAGCAGCTTGGCTGGGACAGATACGCAGTATTTT TRBJ2-3 few TRBV5-1 13 -
CASSAEAQGRAGELFF TGTGCCAGCAGTGCGGAAGCACAGGGGAGGGCCGGGGAGCTGTTTTTT TRBJ2-2 - TRBV7-7 16 -
CASSRDPEETQYF TGTGCCAGCAGCCGGGACCCAGAAGAGACCCAGTACTTC TRBJ2-5 - TRBV7-8 13 -
CAWSVRTGTYSPLHF TGTGCCTGGAGTGTACGCACAGGAACTTATTCACCCCTCCACTTT TRBJ1-6 few TRBV30 15 -
CASSLVDAKKLFF TGTGCCAGCAGCTTGGTGGACGCAAAAAAACTGTTTTTT TRBJ1-4 few TRBV7-9 13 -
CASSTGLVGDTQYF TGTGCCAGCAGCACGGGACTAGTCGGCGATACGCAGTATTTT TRBJ2-3 - TRBV11-2 14 TRBD2
CASSPILNLYEQYF TGTGCCAGCAGCCCTATCTTAAACCTCTACGAGCAGTACTTC TRBJ2-7 - TRBV11-3 14 -